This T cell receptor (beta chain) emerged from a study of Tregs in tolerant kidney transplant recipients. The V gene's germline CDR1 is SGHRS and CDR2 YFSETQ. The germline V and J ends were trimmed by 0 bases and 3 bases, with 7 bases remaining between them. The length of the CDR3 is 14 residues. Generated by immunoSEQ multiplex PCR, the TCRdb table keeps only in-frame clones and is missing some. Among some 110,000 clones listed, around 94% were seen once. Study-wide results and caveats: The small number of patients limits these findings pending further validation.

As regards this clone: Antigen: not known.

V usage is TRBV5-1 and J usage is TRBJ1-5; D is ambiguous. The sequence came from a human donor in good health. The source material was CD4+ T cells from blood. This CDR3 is CASSLGQANQPQHF. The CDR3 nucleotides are TGCGCCAGCAGCTTGGGTCAGGCCAATCAGCCCCAGCATTTT.